Below, one T cell receptor beta chain is given with its context. V shed 5 bases, J shed 4 bases, and the junction held 7 bases outside the gene matches. The CDR3 totals 15 residues. Germline assignment: CDR1 SGHTA and CDR2 FQGNSA. Vbeta (60) and Jbeta (13) primers were used in the PCR. Some clones are missing from TCRdb's copy, which holds only in-frame ones; the method was immunoSEQ multiplex PCR. The sample carries some 140,000 clones, 74% recorded once. Healthy bone marrow donors made up the donor group. The record originates from a study of cytomegalovirus exposure and HLA in healthy donors. Sequenced sample: PBMCs. This TCR came from a man aged 18 to 30 in good health and CMV-seropositive. The chain uses TRBV7-2 and TRBJ2-5, with 10 bases that match TRBD1. The chain's CDR3 is CASSRSTGGTETQYF. The CDR3 DNA reads as TGTGCCAGCAGCAGGTCGACAGGGGGCACAGAGACCCAGTACTTC.